This T cell receptor beta chain comes out of a study of blood T cell repertoires in COVID-19. At the level of the study: There were acute and convalescent COVID-19 samples, and they came from the United States, Italy and Spain. PBMCs, B-cell-depleted T cells, or T cells provided the cDNA or gDNA that made up the material.

As processed by the authors: Amplification of reference gene primers provided the estimated nucleated cell counts. The method was immunoSEQ multiplex PCR; TCRdb's version includes in-frame clones alone and lacks a portion of them. The DNA gave D and trimming, while V, J and clone size come from that table. The sample lists 95,000 to 150,000 clones; approximately 83% were seen once. The V gene lost 7 bases and the J gene lost 3 bases, with 19 bases spanning the gap. The CDR3 covers 16 residues. Germline lookup yields CDR1 MDHEN and CDR2 SYDVKM. What was sequenced was peripheral blood. The genes are TRBV28 and TRBJ1-3, with D unresolved. The receptor comes from a man between 60 and 75 years old with acute or convalescent COVID-19. The CDR3 reads CASIKPGLTFGNTIYF. In DNA, the CDR3 is TGTGCCAGCATAAAGCCAGGACTGACGTTTGGAAACACCATATATTTT.